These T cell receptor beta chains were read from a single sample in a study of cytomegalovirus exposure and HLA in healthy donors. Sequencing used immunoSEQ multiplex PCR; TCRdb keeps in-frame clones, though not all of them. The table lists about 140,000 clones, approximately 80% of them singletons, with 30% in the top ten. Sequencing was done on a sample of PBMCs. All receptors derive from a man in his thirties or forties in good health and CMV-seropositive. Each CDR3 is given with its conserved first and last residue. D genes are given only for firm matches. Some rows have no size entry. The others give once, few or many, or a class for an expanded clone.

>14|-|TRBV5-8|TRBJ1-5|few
CASPREDSNQPQHF
TGTGCCAGCCCCCGGGAGGATAGCAATCAGCCCCAGCATTTT
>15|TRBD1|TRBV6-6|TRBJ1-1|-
CASSYSQGVNTEAFF
TGTGCCAGCAGTTACTCACAGGGGGTGAACACTGAAGCTTTCTTT
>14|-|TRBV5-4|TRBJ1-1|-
CASSLRQGATEAFF
TGTGCCAGCAGCTTGCGGCAGGGTGCCACTGAAGCTTTCTTT
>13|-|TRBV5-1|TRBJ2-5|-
CASSLASPSTQYF
TGCGCCAGCAGCCTGGCGTCTCCTTCGACCCAGTACTTC
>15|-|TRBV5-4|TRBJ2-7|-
CASSPGDQGIYEQYF
TGTGCCAGCAGCCCGGGGGATCAGGGTATATACGAGCAGTACTTC
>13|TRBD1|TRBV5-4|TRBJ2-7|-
CASSMTGVREQYF
TGTGCCAGCAGCATGACAGGGGTGAGGGAGCAGTACTTC
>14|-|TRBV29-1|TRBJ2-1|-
CSVVESSSYNEQFF
TGCAGCGTTGTGGAGTCCAGCTCCTACAATGAGCAGTTCTTC
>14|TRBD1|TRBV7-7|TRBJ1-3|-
CASSLVRDRDTIYF
TGTGCCAGCAGCTTAGTCCGGGACAGGGACACCATATATTTT
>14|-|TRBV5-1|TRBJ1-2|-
CASSLEGNVNGYTF
TGCGCCAGCAGCTTGGAGGGGAACGTAAATGGCTACACCTTC
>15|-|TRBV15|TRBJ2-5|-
CATSSSRGLGETQYF
TGTGCCACCAGCAGTTCGCGAGGTCTTGGAGAGACCCAGTACTTC
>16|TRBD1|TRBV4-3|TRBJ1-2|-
CASSPADRSGLYGYTF
TGCGCCAGCAGCCCCGCGGACAGGTCGGGCCTCTATGGCTACACCTTC
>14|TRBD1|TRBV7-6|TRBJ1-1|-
CASSAWDRDTEAFF
TGTGCCAGCAGCGCCTGGGACAGGGATACTGAAGCTTTCTTT
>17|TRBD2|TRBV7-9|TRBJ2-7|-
CASSLGASGRASGEQYF
TGTGCCAGCAGCTTGGGTGCGAGCGGGAGGGCCTCTGGGGAGCAGTACTTC
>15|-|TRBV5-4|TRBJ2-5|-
CASSLGGGSQETQYF
TGTGCCAGCAGCTTGGGTGGTGGCAGCCAAGAGACCCAGTACTTC
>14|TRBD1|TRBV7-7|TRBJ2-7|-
CASSPEQGASEQYF
TGTGCCAGCAGCCCCGAACAGGGGGCAAGTGAGCAGTACTTC
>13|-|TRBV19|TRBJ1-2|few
CASSQDSNYGYTF
TGTGCCAGTAGTCAGGACAGCAACTATGGCTACACCTTC
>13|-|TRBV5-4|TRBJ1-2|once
CASSLQGTEGYTF
TGTGCCAGCAGCTTACAGGGCACGGAGGGCTACACCTTC
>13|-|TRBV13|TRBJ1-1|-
CASSFTRSTEAFF
TGTGCCAGCAGCTTTACGAGGAGCACTGAAGCTTTCTTT
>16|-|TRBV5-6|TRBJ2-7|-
CASSLPSSTPAAEQYF
TGTGCCAGCAGCCTTCCATCCTCGACACCAGCCGCCGAGCAGTACTTC
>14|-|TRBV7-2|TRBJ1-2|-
CASKWGPSDYGYTF
TGTGCCAGCAAGTGGGGGCCTTCGGACTATGGCTACACCTTC
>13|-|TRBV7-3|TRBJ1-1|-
CASSFGRDTEAFF
TGTGCCAGCAGCTTTGGGCGGGACACTGAAGCTTTCTTT
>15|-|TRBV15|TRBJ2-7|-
CATSREPLTTYEQYF
TGTGCCACCAGCAGAGAGCCCCTAACCACCTACGAGCAGTACTTC